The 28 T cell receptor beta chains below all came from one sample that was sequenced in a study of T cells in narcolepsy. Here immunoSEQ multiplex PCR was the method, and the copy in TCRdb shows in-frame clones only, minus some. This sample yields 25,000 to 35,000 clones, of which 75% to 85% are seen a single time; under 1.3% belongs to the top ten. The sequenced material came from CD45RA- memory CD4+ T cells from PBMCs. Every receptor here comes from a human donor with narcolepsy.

CDR3 loop: CASSSTGIGDNSYEQYF. CDR3 bases: TGTGCCAGCAGCTCAACCGGCATAGGGGACAACTCCTACGAGCAGTACTTC. The rearrangement links TRBV11-2 to TRBJ2-7; possibly TRBD1 for D (6 bases). Germline V gene lookup returns CDR1 SGHAT and CDR2 FQNNGV. There are 17 residues in the CDR3. V was trimmed by 4 bases and J by 0 bases, leaving 19 bases between them. The variable domain in full, with the rest retrieved from reference TRBV11-2 and TRBJ2-7, is EAGVAQSPRYKIIEKRQSVAFWCNPISGHATLYWYQQILGQGPKLLIQFQNNGVVDDSQLPKDRFSAERLKGVDSTLKIQPAKLEDSAVYLCASSSTGIGDNSYEQYFGPGTRLTVT.

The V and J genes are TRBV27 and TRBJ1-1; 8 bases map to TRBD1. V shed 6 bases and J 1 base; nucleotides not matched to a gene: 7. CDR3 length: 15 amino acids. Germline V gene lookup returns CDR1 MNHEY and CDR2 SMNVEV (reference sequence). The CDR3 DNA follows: TGTGCCAGCAGGCTTACGCAGGGGGCGAACACTGAAGCTTTCTTT. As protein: CASRLTQGANTEAFF.

The CDR3 coding sequence is TGCGCCAGCCATCCCGGGACATCTAACTACGAGCAGTACTTC. Protein: CASHPGTSNYEQYF. The chain has TRBV5-1 and TRBJ2-7; weak D call: TRBD1 (6 bases). This CDR3 has 14 amino acids. Germline CDR1 reads SGHRS; CDR2 reads YFSETQ. Trimming removed 7 bases from V and 3 bases from J, with 17 bases in between. The whole variable domain, remainder taken from reference TRBV5-1 and TRBJ2-7, is KAGVTQTPRYLIKTRGQQVTLSCSPISGHRSVSWYQQTPGQGLQFLFEYFSETQRNKGNFPGRFSGRQFSNSRSEMNVSTLELGDSALYLCASHPGTSNYEQYFGPGTRLTVT.

The CDR3 region has the DNA TGTGCCAGCGGAGGAACGACAGGGCGAGATTACAATGAGCAGTTCTTC. It translates to CASGGTTGRDYNEQFF. This sequence joins TRBV28 and TRBJ2-1; 7 nucleotides align to TRBD1. Germline V gives CDR1 MDHEN, CDR2 SYDVKM. The length of the CDR3 is 16 residues. The ends lost 8 bases at V and 4 bases at J; junction bases unmatched: 14.

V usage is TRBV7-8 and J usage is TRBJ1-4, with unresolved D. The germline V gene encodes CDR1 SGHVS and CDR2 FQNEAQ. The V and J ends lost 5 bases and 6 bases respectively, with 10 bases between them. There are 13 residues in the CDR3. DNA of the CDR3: TGTGCCAGCAGCCCGGGATGGGATGAAAAACTGTTTTTT. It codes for CASSPGWDEKLFF.

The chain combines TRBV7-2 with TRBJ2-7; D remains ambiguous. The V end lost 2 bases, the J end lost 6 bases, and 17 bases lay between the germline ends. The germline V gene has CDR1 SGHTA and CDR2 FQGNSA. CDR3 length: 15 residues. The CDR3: CASSLLHGLLAEQYF. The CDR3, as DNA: TGTGCCAGCAGCTTACTCCACGGTCTCCTCGCCGAGCAGTACTTC.

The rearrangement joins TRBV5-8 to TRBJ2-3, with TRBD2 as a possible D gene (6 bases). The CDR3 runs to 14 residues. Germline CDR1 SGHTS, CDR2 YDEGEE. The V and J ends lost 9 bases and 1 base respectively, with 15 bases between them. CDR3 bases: TGTGCCAACCGCCCGGGCGGGGGCACAGATACGCAGTATTTT. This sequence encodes CANRPGGGTDTQYF.

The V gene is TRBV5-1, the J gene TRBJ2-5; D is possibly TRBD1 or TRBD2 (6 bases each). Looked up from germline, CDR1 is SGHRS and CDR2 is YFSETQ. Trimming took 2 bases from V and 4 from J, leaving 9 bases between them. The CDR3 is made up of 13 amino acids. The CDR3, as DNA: TGCGCCAGCAGCTTCGGGGGCCGAGAGACCCAGTACTTC. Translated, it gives CASSFGGRETQYF.

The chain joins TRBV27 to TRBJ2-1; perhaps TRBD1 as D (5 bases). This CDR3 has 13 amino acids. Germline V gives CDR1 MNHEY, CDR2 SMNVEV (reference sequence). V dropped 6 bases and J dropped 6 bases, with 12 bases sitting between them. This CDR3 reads CASSDSFGNEQFF. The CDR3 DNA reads TGTGCCAGCAGCGACAGTTTTGGCAATGAGCAGTTCTTC.

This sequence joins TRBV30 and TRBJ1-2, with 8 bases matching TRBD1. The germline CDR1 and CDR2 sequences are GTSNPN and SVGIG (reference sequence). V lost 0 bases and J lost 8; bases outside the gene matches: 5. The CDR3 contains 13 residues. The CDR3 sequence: CAWSVSGGRGYTF. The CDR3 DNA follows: TGTGCCTGGAGTGTATCAGGGGGCAGGGGCTACACCTTC.

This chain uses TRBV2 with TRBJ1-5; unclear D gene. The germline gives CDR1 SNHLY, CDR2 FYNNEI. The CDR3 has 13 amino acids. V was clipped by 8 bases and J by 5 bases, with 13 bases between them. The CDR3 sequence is CASGGSRDQPQHF. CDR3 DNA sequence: TGTGCCAGCGGTGGCAGTAGGGATCAGCCCCAGCATTTT. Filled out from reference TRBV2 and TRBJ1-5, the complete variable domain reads EPEVTQTPSHQVTQMGQEVILRCVPISNHLYFYWYRQILGQKVEFLVSFYNNEISEKSEIFDDQFSVERPDGSNFTLKIRSTKLEDSAMYFCASGGSRDQPQHFGDGTRLSIL.

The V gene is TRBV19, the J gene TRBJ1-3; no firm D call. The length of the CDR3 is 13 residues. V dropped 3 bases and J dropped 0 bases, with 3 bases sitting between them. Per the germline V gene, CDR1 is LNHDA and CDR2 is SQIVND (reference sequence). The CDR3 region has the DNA TGTGCCAGTAGTATCAACTCTGGAAACACCATATATTTT. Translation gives CASSINSGNTIYF.

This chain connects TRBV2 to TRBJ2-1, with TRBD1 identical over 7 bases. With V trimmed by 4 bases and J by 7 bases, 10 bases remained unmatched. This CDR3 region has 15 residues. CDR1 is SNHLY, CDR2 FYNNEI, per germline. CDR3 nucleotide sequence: TGTGCCAGCAGTGTACGACAGGGCCTAGGGAATGAGCAGTTCTTC. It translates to CASSVRQGLGNEQFF.

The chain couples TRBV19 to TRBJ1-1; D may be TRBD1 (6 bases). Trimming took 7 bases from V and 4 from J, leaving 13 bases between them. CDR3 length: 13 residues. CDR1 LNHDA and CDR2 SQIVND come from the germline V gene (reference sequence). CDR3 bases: TGTGCCAGTAACACAGGGTTTCGCACTGAAGCTTTCTTT. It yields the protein CASNTGFRTEAFF.

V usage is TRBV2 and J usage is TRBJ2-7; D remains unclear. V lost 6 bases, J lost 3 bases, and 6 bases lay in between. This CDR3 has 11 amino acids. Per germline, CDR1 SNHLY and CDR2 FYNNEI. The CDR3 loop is CASSQDYEQYF. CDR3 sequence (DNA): TGTGCCAGCAGCCAAGACTACGAGCAGTACTTC. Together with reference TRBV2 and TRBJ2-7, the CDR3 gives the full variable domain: EPEVTQTPSHQVTQMGQEVILRCVPISNHLYFYWYRQILGQKVEFLVSFYNNEISEKSEIFDDQFSVERPDGSNFTLKIRSTKLEDSAMYFCASSQDYEQYFGPGTRLTVT.

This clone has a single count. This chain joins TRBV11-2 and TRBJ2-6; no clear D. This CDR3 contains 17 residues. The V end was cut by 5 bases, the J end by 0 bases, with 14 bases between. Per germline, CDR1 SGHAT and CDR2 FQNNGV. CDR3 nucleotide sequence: TGTGCCAGCAGCCTCCTTGTCCGCAACTCTGGGGCCAACGTCCTGACTTTC. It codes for CASSLLVRNSGANVLTF.

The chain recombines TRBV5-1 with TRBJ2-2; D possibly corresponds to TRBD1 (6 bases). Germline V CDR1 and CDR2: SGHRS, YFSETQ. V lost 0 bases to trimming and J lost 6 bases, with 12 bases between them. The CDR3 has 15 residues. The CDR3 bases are TGCGCCAGCAGCTTGGCCACAGGGCAGGCCGGGGAGCTGTTTTTT. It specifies CASSLATGQAGELFF.

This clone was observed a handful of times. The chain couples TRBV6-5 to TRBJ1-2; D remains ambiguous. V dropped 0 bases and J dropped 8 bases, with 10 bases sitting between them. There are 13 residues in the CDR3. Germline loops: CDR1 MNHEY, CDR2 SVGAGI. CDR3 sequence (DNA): TGTGCCAGCAGTTACTCAATGGGTGGAGGCTACACCTTC. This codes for CASSYSMGGGYTF.

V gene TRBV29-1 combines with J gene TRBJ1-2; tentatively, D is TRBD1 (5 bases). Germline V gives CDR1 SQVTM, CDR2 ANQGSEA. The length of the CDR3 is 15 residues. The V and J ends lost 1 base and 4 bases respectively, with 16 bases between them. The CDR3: CSVEGSGSSFYGYTF. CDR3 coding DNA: TGCAGCGTTGAAGGTTCAGGGTCTAGCTTCTATGGCTACACCTTC. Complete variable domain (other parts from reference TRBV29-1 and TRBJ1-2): SAVISQKPSRDICQRGTSLTIQCQVDSQVTMMFWYRQQPGQSLTLIATANQGSEATYESGFVIDKFPISRPNLTFSTLTVSNMSPEDSSIYLCSVEGSGSSFYGYTFGSGTRLTVV.

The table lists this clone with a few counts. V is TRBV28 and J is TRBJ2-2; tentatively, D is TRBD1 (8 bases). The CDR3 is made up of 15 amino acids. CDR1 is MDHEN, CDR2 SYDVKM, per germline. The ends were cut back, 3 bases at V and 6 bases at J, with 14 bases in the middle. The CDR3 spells CASSFYRGGAGELFF. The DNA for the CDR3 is TGTGCCAGCAGTTTTTACAGGGGGGGAGCCGGGGAGCTGTTTTTT. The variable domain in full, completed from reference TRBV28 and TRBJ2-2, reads DVKVTQSSRYLVKRTGEKVFLECVQDMDHENMFWYRQDPGLGLRLIYFSYDVKMKEKGDIPEGYSVSREKKERFSLILESASTNQTSMYLCASSFYRGGAGELFFGEGSRLTVL.

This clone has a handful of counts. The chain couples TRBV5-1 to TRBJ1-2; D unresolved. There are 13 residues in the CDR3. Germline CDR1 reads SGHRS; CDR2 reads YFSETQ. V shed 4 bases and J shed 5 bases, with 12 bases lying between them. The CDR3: CASSHGNRYGYTF. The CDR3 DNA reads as TGCGCCAGCAGCCACGGAAACAGATATGGCTACACCTTC.

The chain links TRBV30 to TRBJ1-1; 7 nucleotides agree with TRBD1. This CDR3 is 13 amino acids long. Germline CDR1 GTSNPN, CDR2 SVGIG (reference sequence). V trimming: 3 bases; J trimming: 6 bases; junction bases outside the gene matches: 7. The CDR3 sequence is CAWSRTGVAEAFF. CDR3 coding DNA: TGTGCCTGGAGCCGTACAGGGGTAGCTGAAGCTTTCTTT.

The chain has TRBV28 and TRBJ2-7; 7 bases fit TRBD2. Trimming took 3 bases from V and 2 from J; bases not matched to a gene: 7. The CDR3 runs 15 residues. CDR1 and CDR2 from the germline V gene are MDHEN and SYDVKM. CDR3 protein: CASSLGGAGAYEQYF. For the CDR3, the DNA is TGTGCCAGCAGTTTGGGAGGGGCTGGAGCCTACGAGCAGTACTTC. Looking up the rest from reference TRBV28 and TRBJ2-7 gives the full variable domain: DVKVTQSSRYLVKRTGEKVFLECVQDMDHENMFWYRQDPGLGLRLIYFSYDVKMKEKGDIPEGYSVSREKKERFSLILESASTNQTSMYLCASSLGGAGAYEQYFGPGTRLTVT.

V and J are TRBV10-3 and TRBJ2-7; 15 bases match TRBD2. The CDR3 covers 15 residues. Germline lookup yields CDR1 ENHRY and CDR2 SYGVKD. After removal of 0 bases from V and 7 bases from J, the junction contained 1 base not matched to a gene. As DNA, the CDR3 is TGTGCCATCAGTGAGTCGGGGACTAGCGGGAGGGAGCAGTACTTC. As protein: CAISESGTSGREQYF.

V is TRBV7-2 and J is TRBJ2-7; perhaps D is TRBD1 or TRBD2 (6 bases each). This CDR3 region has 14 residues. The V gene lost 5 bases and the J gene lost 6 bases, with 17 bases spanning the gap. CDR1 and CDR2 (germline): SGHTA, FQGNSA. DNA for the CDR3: TGTGCCAGCAGCGCTCAACAGGGACTTGGCGAGCAGTACTTC. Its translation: CASSAQQGLGEQYF.

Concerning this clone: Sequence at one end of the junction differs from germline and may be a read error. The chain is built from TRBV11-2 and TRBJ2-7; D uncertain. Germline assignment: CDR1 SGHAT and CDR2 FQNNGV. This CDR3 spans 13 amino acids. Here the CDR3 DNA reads TGTGCCAGCAGCTTTTCAGGAGCCACCCGGGCTCTCTTC. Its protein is CASSFSGATRALF. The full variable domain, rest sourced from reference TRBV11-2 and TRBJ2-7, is EAGVAQSPRYKIIEKRQSVAFWCNPISGHATLYWYQQILGQGPKLLIQFQNNGVVDDSQLPKDRFSAERLKGVDSTLKIQPAKLEDSAVYLCASSFSGATRALFGPGTRLTVT.

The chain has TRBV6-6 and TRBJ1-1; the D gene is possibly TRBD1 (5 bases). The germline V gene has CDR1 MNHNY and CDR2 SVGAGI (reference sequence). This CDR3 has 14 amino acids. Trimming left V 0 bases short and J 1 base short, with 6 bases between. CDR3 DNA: TGTGCCAGCAGTTACTCGGACACGAACACTGAAGCTTTCTTT. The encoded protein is CASSYSDTNTEAFF.

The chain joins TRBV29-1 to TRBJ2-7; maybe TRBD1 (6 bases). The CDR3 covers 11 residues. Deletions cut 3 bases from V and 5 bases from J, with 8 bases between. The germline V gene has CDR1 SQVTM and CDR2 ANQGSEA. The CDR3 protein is CSVDNRDEQYF. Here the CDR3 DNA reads TGCAGCGTTGATAACAGGGACGAGCAGTACTTC.